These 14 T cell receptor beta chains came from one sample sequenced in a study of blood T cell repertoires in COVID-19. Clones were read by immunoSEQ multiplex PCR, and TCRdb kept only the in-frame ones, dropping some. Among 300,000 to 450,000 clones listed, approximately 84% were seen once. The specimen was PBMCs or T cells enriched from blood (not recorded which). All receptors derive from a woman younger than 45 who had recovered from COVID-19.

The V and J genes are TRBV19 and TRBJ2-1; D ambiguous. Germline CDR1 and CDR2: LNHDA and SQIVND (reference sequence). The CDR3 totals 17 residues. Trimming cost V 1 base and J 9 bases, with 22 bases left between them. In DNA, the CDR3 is TGTGCCAGTAGTATAGGTATGAGCGCCCACTCCTACTCTGAGCAGTTCTTC. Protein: CASSIGMSAHSYSEQFF.

CDR3 sequence (DNA): TGTGCCAGCAGTGAAGCGCCAGGAATCGGATACGAGCAGTACTTC. Protein: CASSEAPGIGYEQYF. The rearrangement joins TRBV2 to TRBJ2-7; D remains ambiguous. The germline gives CDR1 SNHLY, CDR2 FYNNEI. Trimming took 0 bases from V and 4 from J, leaving 13 bases between them. The CDR3 sequence is 15 residues long.

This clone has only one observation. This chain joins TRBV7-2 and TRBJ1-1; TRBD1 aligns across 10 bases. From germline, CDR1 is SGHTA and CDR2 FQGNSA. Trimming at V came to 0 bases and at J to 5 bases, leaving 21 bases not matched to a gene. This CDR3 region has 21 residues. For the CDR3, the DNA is TGTGCCAGCAGCTTAGCGTTAGGGACAGGGGTCAGAACTGTTAGCAGAACTGAAGCTTTCTTT. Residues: CASSLALGTGVRTVSRTEAFF. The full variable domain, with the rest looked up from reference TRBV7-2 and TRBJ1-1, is GAGVSQSPSNKVTEKGKDVELRCDPISGHTALYWYRQSLGQGLEFLIYFQGNSAPDKSGLPSDRFSAERTGGSVSTLTIQRTQQEDSAVYLCASSLALGTGVRTVSRTEAFFGQGTRLTVV.

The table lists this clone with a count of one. The chain's CDR3 is CASSFGGGTLYQHF. CDR3 DNA sequence: TGTGCCAGCAGTTTCGGGGGGGGGACCCTGTATCAGCATTTT. The chain has TRBV28 and TRBJ1-5; TRBD1 is a possible D gene (5 bases). Per germline, CDR1 MDHEN and CDR2 SYDVKM. V dropped 3 bases and J dropped 13 bases, with 19 bases sitting between them. CDR3 size: 14 residues. The full variable domain, completed using reference TRBV28 and TRBJ1-5, is DVKVTQSSRYLVKRTGEKVFLECVQDMDHENMFWYRQDPGLGLRLIYFSYDVKMKEKGDIPEGYSVSREKKERFSLILESASTNQTSMYLCASSFGGGTLYQHFGDGTRLSIL.

The CDR3 sequence: CASSLIAGTGNNEQFF. The CDR3 coding sequence is TGTGCCAGCAGCCTCATTGCCGGGACAGGGAACAATGAGCAGTTCTTC. The chain carries TRBV7-9 and TRBJ2-1, with 9 bases aligning to TRBD1. V shed 5 bases, J shed 5 bases, and the junction held 10 bases outside the gene matches. Germline V gene sequence: CDR1 SEHNR, CDR2 FQNEAQ (reference sequence). This CDR3 contains 16 residues. The full variable domain, with the rest looked up from reference TRBV7-9 and TRBJ2-1, is DTGVSQNPRHKITKRGQNVTFRCDPISEHNRLYWYRQTLGQGPEFLTYFQNEAQLEKSRLLSDRFSAERPKGSFSTLEIQRTEQGDSAMYLCASSLIAGTGNNEQFFGPGTRLTVL.

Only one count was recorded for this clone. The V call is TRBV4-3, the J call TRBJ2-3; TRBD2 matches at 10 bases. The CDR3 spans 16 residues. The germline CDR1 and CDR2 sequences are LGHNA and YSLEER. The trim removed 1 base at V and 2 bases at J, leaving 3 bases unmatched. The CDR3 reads CASSQGTSGDTDTQYF. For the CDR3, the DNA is TGCGCCAGCAGCCAAGGCACTAGCGGGGACACAGATACGCAGTATTTT.

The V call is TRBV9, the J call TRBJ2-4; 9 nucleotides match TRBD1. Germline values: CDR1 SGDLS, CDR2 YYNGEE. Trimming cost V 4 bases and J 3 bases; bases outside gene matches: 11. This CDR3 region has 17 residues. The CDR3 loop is CASSPGQGERGKNIQYF. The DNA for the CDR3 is TGTGCCAGCAGCCCGGGACAGGGCGAGCGAGGCAAAAACATTCAGTACTTC.

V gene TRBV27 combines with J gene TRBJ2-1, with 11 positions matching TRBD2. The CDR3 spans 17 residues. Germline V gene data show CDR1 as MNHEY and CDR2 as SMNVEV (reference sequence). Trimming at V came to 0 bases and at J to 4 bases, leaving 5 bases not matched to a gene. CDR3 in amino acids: CASSLSRLAGGYNEQFF. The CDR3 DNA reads TGTGCCAGCAGTTTATCGAGGCTAGCGGGGGGTTACAATGAGCAGTTCTTC.

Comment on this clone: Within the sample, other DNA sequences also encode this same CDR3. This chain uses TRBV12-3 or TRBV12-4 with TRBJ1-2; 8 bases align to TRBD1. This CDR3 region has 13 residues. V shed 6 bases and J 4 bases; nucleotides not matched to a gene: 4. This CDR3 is CASSPGQGYGYTF. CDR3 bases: TGTGCCAGCAGCCCTGGACAGGGCTATGGCTACACCTTC.

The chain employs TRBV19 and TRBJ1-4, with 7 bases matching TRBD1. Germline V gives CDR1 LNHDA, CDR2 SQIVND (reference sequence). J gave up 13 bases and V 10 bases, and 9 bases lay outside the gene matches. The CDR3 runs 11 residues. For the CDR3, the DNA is TGTGCCACTCAGGGGGGAACACGACTGTTTTTT. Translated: CATQGGTRLFF.

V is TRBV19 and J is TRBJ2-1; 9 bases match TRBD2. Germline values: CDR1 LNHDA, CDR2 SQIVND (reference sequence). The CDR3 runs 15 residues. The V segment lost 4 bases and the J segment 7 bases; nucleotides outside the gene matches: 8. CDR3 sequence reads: CASSSGGAGWNEQFF. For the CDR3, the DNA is TGTGCCAGTAGTAGCGGGGGGGCCGGATGGAATGAGCAGTTCTTC.

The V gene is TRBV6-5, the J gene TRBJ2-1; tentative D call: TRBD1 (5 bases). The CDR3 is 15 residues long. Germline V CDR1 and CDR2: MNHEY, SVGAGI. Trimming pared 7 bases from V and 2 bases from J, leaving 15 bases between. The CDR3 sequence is CASTSGQGAYNEQFF. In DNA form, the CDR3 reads TGTGCCAGCACGTCTGGGCAGGGCGCCTACAATGAGCAGTTCTTC.

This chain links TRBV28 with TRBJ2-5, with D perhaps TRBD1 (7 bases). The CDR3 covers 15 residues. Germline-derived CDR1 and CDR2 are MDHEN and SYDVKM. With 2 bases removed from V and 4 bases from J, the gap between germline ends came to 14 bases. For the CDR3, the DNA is TGTGCCAGCAGTTTAGGAGGGGGCAAGGGAGAGACCCAGTACTTC. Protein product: CASSLGGGKGETQYF.

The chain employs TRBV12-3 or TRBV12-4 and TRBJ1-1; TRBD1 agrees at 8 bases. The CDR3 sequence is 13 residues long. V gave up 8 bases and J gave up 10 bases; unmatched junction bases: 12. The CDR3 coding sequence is TGTGCCAGCGGTTATAACAGGGGGAATCTAGCTTTCTTT. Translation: CASGYNRGNLAFF.